Listed below are T cell receptor beta chains from one sample, sequenced in a study of shared clonotypes between healthy human individuals. Method: immunoSEQ multiplex PCR; TCRdb's copy keeps in-frame clones and lacks some. The sample lists around 2.5 million clones, 93% occurring once. The sample taken for sequencing was naive CD4+ T cells from PBMCs. The receptors here all came from a young man in good health. Some clones in this sample may be carry-over from other donors' samples. The CDR3 runs from the conserved cysteine through the conserved F or W. The order of the fields is V gene, J gene, CDR3 protein.

V: TRBV5-1; J: TRBJ1-1; CDR3: CASSSHGGARASRTEAFF
V: TRBV19; J: TRBJ2-1; CDR3: CASRTSGGYYNEQFF
V: TRBV2; J: TRBJ2-7; CDR3: CASSPRATATYEQYF
V: TRBV4-3; J: TRBJ2-1; CDR3: CASSQDPSSDEQFF
V: TRBV28; J: TRBJ2-7; CDR3: CASRQVSGQVLYEQYF
V: TRBV9; J: TRBJ1-1; CDR3: CASSVVGGHTEAFF
V: TRBV5-1; J: TRBJ1-1; CDR3: CASSFNGGRDTEAFF
V: TRBV28; J: TRBJ1-1; CDR3: CASSLLGSGGTEAFF
V: TRBV28; J: TRBJ1-1; CDR3: CASSLIPGNTEAFF
V: TRBV18; J: TRBJ1-3; CDR3: CASSPLVRNTIYF
V: TRBV6-5; J: TRBJ2-2; CDR3: CASSLETGGTGELFF
V: TRBV27; J: TRBJ2-2; CDR3: CASNSGTGGRTGELFF
V: TRBV2; J: TRBJ2-5; CDR3: CASKTGVQETQYF
V: TRBV30; J: TRBJ2-1; CDR3: CAWSSGTYNEQFF
V: TRBV28; J: .; CDR3: CARGICYEQYF
V: TRBV7-8; J: TRBJ1-3; CDR3: CASSFAGSGNTIYF
V: TRBV28; J: TRBJ2-7; CDR3: CASSGGASVTYEQYF
V: TRBV5-5; J: TRBJ2-7; CDR3: CASSSSGMYYEQYF
V: TRBV10-3; J: TRBJ2-1; CDR3: CAISEYGRRPEQFF
V: TRBV10-1; J: TRBJ2-3; CDR3: CASLPLTSGGRSSTDTQYF
V: TRBV10-1; J: TRBJ2-2; CDR3: CASSESTGDFYTGELFF
V: TRBV28; J: TRBJ1-1; CDR3: CASSTQGGDTEAFF
V: TRBV6-5; J: TRBJ1-1; CDR3: CASRAQRPTEAFF
V: TRBV2; J: TRBJ2-2; CDR3: CASSEASWNRGLFF
V: TRBV19; J: TRBJ1-1; CDR3: CASSEAGERKAFF
V: TRBV9; J: TRBJ2-5; CDR3: CASSVDPSLGTQYF
V: TRBV28; J: TRBJ1-1; CDR3: CASSAPGRGNTEAFF
V: TRBV9; J: TRBJ2-2; CDR3: CASSVLDDTGELFF
V: TRBV5-1; J: TRBJ2-7; CDR3: CASRPGTGDEQYF
V: TRBV5-5; J: TRBJ2-1; CDR3: CASSRTGTGGIEQFF
V: TRBV7-3; J: TRBJ1-3; CDR3: CASSRGPIYSGNTIYF
V: TRBV5-1; J: TRBJ2-3; CDR3: CASSLGAGLLDTQYF
V: TRBV30; J: TRBJ2-2; CDR3: CAWTHMGRTGELFF
V: TRBV7-9; J: TRBJ1-2; CDR3: CASSPGTTIYGYTF
V: TRBV20-1; J: TRBJ1-1; CDR3: CSAREDSEAFF
V: TRBV11-3; J: TRBJ1-2; CDR3: CASRAGYGYTF
V: TRBV7-6; J: TRBJ1-4; CDR3: CASSLTPGTDEKLFF
V: TRBV15; J: TRBJ2-7; CDR3: CATSRGGTGAGNEQYF
V: TRBV27; J: TRBJ2-3; CDR3: CASSFLAGVSDTQYF
V: TRBV18; J: TRBJ2-7; CDR3: CASSPLQGENGAYEQYF
V: TRBV6-1; J: TRBJ1-1; CDR3: CASSEGVVNTEAFF
V: TRBV10-3; J: TRBJ1-2; CDR3: CAISEGAGQTVYGYTF
V: TRBV2; J: TRBJ1-1; CDR3: CASSDVNTEAFF
V: TRBV28; J: TRBJ2-1; CDR3: CASSRRSSGRPLRATYNEQFF
V: TRBV28; J: TRBJ2-7; CDR3: CASSLSSSGRQQYF
V: TRBV28; J: TRBJ2-5; CDR3: CASSLYGTGSQETQYF
V: TRBV29-1; J: TRBJ1-1; CDR3: CSVNRRLNTEAFF
V: TRBV7-2; J: TRBJ2-7; CDR3: CASSRLAGTSYEQYF
V: TRBV28; J: TRBJ2-5; CDR3: CASSSHFRAVETQYF
V: TRBV10-3; J: TRBJ2-1; CDR3: CAISESGPYNEQFF
V: TRBV5-4; J: TRBJ2-1; CDR3: CASSQATGTSAHNEQFF
V: TRBV18; J: TRBJ1-2; CDR3: CASSPRGGAEGYTF
V: TRBV25-1; J: TRBJ2-5; CDR3: CASSSAQETQYF
V: TRBV7-3; J: TRBJ1-1; CDR3: CASSLLGQAMNTEAFF